This entry lists 26 T cell receptor beta chains sequenced from one sample in a study of T cell repertoires in cytomegalovirus infection. The antigens for these receptors are not known. TCRdb re-derived calls from the reads in MiXCR, one entry per CDR3 protein. The sample has some 940,000 distinct CDR3 sequences; approximately 31% are singletons. The sample here was cultured CD8+ T cells from PBMCs, taken from culture after CMV antigen stimulation. These receptors were obtained from a human donor in good health (CMV status not recorded). Some clones in this sample may be carry-over from other donors' samples.

This chain joins TRBV20-1 and TRBJ1-5; D possibly corresponds to TRBD1 (5 bases). This CDR3 has 15 amino acids. V lost 5 bases and J lost 7, with 21 bases in between. Germline V lookup: CDR1 DFQATT, CDR2 SNEGSKA (reference sequence). The CDR3 sequence is CSAEDSSRLRQPQHF. As DNA, the CDR3 is TGCAGTGCTGAAGACAGCTCGAGGTTAAGGCAGCCCCAGCATTTT.

This clonotype turned up a few times. The rearrangement joins TRBV19 to TRBJ2-5; TRBD2 matches at 10 bases. Unmatched junction bases numbered 12, after V lost 10 bases and J lost 4 bases. Germline assignment: CDR1 LNHDA and CDR2 SQIVND (reference sequence). The CDR3 has 15 amino acids. CDR3 sequence (DNA): TGTGCCACCTCACATACTAGCGGGGTAGGAGAGACCCAGTACTTC. Its translation: CATSHTSGVGETQYF.

The J gene is TRBJ1-1, the V gene TRBV27; D gene ambiguous. V dropped 7 bases and J dropped 1 base, with 7 bases sitting between them. The CDR3 consists of 12 residues. Germline V gives CDR1 MNHEY, CDR2 SMNVEV (reference sequence). CDR3 protein: CASKSQNTEAFF. As DNA, the CDR3 is TGTGCCAGCAAGAGCCAGAACACTGAAGCTTTCTTT.

This chain uses TRBV7-9 with TRBJ1-1; D is unclear. The germline V gene encodes CDR1 SEHNR and CDR2 FQNEAQ (reference sequence). The CDR3 loop spans 13 amino acids. The germline V and J ends were trimmed by 8 bases and 5 bases, with 15 bases remaining between them. As DNA, the CDR3 is TGTGCCAGCCCCGACTCGCCGGCGACTGAAGCTTTCTTT. It specifies CASPDSPATEAFF.

This sequence joins TRBV19 and TRBJ1-1; D might be TRBD1 (6 bases). The V gene lost 3 bases and the J gene lost 5 bases, with 16 bases spanning the gap. Germline V lookup: CDR1 LNHDA, CDR2 SQIVND (reference sequence). CDR3 length: 15 residues. The DNA of the CDR3 is TGTGCCAGTAGTATTCATGGGGGGCAGGGGACTGAAGCTTTCTTT. The encoded protein is CASSIHGGQGTEAFF.

This clonotype was picked up a small number of times. The gene calls are TRBV6-1 and TRBJ2-3; TRBD1 aligns across 8 bases. The CDR3 has 14 residues. Germline CDR1 and CDR2: MNHNS and SASEGT. Trimming took 4 bases from V and 4 from J; bases not matched to a gene: 4. This chain's CDR3 is CASSATGGSDTQYF. The DNA for the CDR3 is TGTGCCAGCAGTGCTACAGGGGGATCAGATACGCAGTATTTT.

V is TRBV27 and J is TRBJ2-7; D is perhaps TRBD1 or TRBD2 (5 bases each). The V gene lost 5 bases and the J gene lost 0 bases, with 11 bases spanning the gap. Per germline, CDR1 MNHEY and CDR2 SMNVEV (reference sequence). The CDR3 consists of 14 residues. The CDR3 loop is CASSRGVSSYEQYF. CDR3 DNA sequence: TGTGCCAGCAGTCGGGGCGTGAGCTCCTACGAGCAGTACTTC.

CDR3 in DNA: TGTGCCAGCACCCCAAAGGGGGAGGGAAACACTGAAGCTTTCTTT. Its translation: CASTPKGEGNTEAFF. This chain connects TRBV6-1 to TRBJ1-1; tentative D call: TRBD1 (6 bases). The germline V and J ends were trimmed by 7 bases and 2 bases, with 17 bases remaining between them. Germline V gene data show CDR1 as MNHNS and CDR2 as SASEGT. This CDR3 has 15 residues.

The V gene is TRBV5-6, the J gene TRBJ2-1, with D unresolved. The length of the CDR3 is 14 residues. The V end was cut by 5 bases, the J end by 0 bases, with 9 bases between. Germline-derived CDR1 and CDR2 are SGHDT and YYEEEE. CDR3 region: CASSRRSSYNEQFF. For the CDR3, the DNA is TGTGCCAGCAGTCGCAGGAGCTCCTACAATGAGCAGTTCTTC.

This clonotype was counted ten times or more. The chain is built from TRBV7-6 and TRBJ2-1, with 8 bases fitting TRBD2. In germline, CDR1 is SGHVS, CDR2 FNYEAQ. V was clipped by 1 base and J by 5 bases; unmatched bases: 4. This CDR3 region has 15 residues. This CDR3 is CASSLELAAHNEQFF. Written as DNA, the CDR3 is TGTGCCAGCAGCTTAGAACTAGCGGCCCACAATGAGCAGTTCTTC. The variable domain in full, completed from reference TRBV7-6 and TRBJ2-1, reads GAGVSQSPRYKVTKRGQDVALRCDPISGHVSLYWYRQALGQGPEFLTYFNYEAQQDKSGLPNDRFSAERPEGSISTLTIQRTEQRDSAMYRCASSLELAAHNEQFFGPGTRLTVL.

Only a few counts were recorded for this clonotype. The V call is TRBV27, the J call TRBJ2-2; D may be TRBD2 (6 bases). Germline V lookup: CDR1 MNHEY, CDR2 SMNVEV (reference sequence). The CDR3 spans 17 residues. Between the trimmed V and J ends, which lost 0 bases and 4 bases, there was a span of 15 bases. CDR3 sequence (DNA): TGTGCCAGCAGTTTATCCGCGGGGAAACGATCCACCGGGGAGCTGTTTTTT. Translation: CASSLSAGKRSTGELFF.

Note on this clonotype: At one of its ends the junction is not consistent with the germline gene, which may arise from a read error. The rearrangement joins TRBV7-6 to TRBJ1-1; 7 nucleotides match TRBD1. The CDR3 contains 17 residues. Germline V gene lookup returns CDR1 SGHVS and CDR2 FNYEAQ. The CDR3 spells CVSSPLRTGPLDTEAFF. DNA of the CDR3: TGTGTCAGCAGCCCTTTACGGACAGGACCTTTGGACACTGAAGCTTTCTTT.

This clonotype was seen once. A read error is possible here, since a much larger clone lies one base away. The chain couples TRBV5-5 to TRBJ1-1, with 8 positions matching TRBD1. The germline V gene encodes CDR1 SGHKS and CDR2 YYEKEE (reference sequence). The CDR3 spans 17 residues. The DNA of the CDR3 is TGTACCAGCAGCTTGGCGGGACAGGCCTTTCTGAACACTGAAGCTTTCTTT. This sequence encodes CTSSLAGQAFLNTEAFF.

This sequence joins TRBV6-2 or TRBV6-3 and TRBJ1-1, with D unclear. Germline V gives CDR1 MNHEY, CDR2 SVGEGT. Trimming cost V 7 bases and J 5 bases, with 23 bases left between them. This CDR3 is built from 16 residues. CDR3 sequence reads: CASTSLVRASRTEAFF. As DNA, the CDR3 is TGTGCCAGCACCTCCCTCGTAAGAGCGTCGCGAACTGAAGCTTTCTTT.

The chain employs TRBV27 and TRBJ2-1; TRBD1 matches at 12 bases. The germline CDR1 and CDR2 sequences are MNHEY and SMNVEV (reference sequence). Trimming took 4 bases from V and 8 from J; bases not matched to a gene: 9. The length of the CDR3 is 16 residues. CDR3 sequence reads: CASSSVGQGAGDEQFF. DNA of the CDR3: TGTGCCAGCAGTTCGGTGGGACAGGGGGCGGGAGATGAGCAGTTCTTC.

This clonotype has at least ten counts. The V and J genes are TRBV7-8 and TRBJ1-1, with D unclear. This CDR3 region has 14 residues. The V end was cut by 5 bases, the J end by 0 bases, with 10 bases between. Per germline, CDR1 SGHVS and CDR2 FQNEAQ. DNA of the CDR3: TGTGCCAGCAGCCCCACAGAACTGAACACTGAAGCTTTCTTT. As protein: CASSPTELNTEAFF.

The rearrangement uses TRBV15 and TRBJ1-1; maybe TRBD1 (6 bases). Germline V gene sequence: CDR1 LNHNV, CDR2 YYDKDF (reference sequence). The CDR3 sequence is 16 residues long. The ends were cut back, 1 base at V and 1 base at J, with 13 bases in the middle. For the CDR3, the DNA is TGTGCCACCAGCAGAGGGGGCAGGGGAACGAACACTGAAGCTTTCTTT. Its translation is CATSRGGRGTNTEAFF.

This clonotype was detected only a few times. J is TRBJ2-4 and V is TRBV6-2 or TRBV6-3; TRBD2 aligns across 7 bases. V was pared by 6 bases and J by 1 base, with 6 bases of the junction left unmatched. In germline, CDR1 is MNHEY, CDR2 SVGEGT. The CDR3 length is 15 residues. Here the CDR3 DNA reads TGTGCCAGCAGCCAAACGGGGGGTGCCAAAAACATTCAGTACTTC. It is translated as CASSQTGGAKNIQYF.

As concerns this clonotype: A much larger clone sits a single nucleotide away, making a read error possible. The chain employs TRBV9 and TRBJ1-2; TRBD1 matches 9 bases. CDR1 is SGDLS and CDR2 is YYNGEE in the germline V gene. The CDR3 runs 15 residues. V shed 4 bases and J 7 bases; nucleotides not matched to a gene: 11. CDR3 amino acids: CASSPYSDRGTGYTF. The CDR3, as DNA: TGTGCCAGCAGCCCCTACTCTGACAGGGGGACTGGCTACACCTTC.

This clonotype is a singleton in its sample. The CDR3 DNA follows: TGTGCCAGCAGTGAATGGGTCGGAGCTAACTATGGCTACACCTTC. Protein product: CASSEWVGANYGYTF. V and J are TRBV2 and TRBJ1-2; D uncertain. CDR1 and CDR2 (germline): SNHLY, FYNNEI. Trimming removed 2 bases from V and 0 bases from J, with 10 bases in between. This CDR3 spans 15 amino acids.

The J gene is TRBJ2-1, the V gene TRBV11-3, with unresolved D. This CDR3 comprises 15 residues. Trimming shortened V by 4 bases and J by 0 bases, and 10 bases separated the two germline ends. Germline V lookup: CDR1 SGHNT, CDR2 YENEEA. The CDR3 reads CASSSGSISYNEQFF. CDR3 in DNA: TGTGCCAGCAGCTCCGGGTCTATCTCCTACAATGAGCAGTTCTTC. The variable domain in full, completed from reference TRBV11-3 and TRBJ2-1, reads EAGVVQSPRYKIIEKKQPVAFWCNPISGHNTLYWYLQNLGQGPELLIRYENEEAVDDSQLPKDRFSAERLKGVDSTLKIQPAELGDSAVYLCASSSGSISYNEQFFGPGTRLTVL.

This clonotype was recorded once. The chain employs TRBV9 and TRBJ2-6; the D gene is possibly TRBD1 (6 bases). Germline V gene sequence: CDR1 SGDLS, CDR2 YYNGEE. The CDR3 length is 14 residues. V shed 7 bases and J shed 1 base, with 9 bases lying between them. The CDR3 region is CASLGQSGANVLTF. The CDR3 DNA follows: TGTGCCAGCCTTGGACAGTCTGGGGCCAACGTCCTGACTTTC.

The chain has TRBV4-1 and TRBJ1-6; the D is unclear. The germline gives CDR1 MGHRA, CDR2 YSYEKL. The CDR3 spans 13 residues. Trimming pared 1 base from V and 5 bases from J, leaving 3 bases between. The CDR3 here is CASSQVNNSPLHF. CDR3 nucleotides: TGCGCCAGCAGCCAAGTAAATAATTCACCCCTCCACTTT.

The V call is TRBV7-6, the J call TRBJ2-3; D uncertain. The CDR3 totals 13 residues. The germline gives CDR1 SGHVS, CDR2 FNYEAQ. Trimming removed 0 bases from V and 5 bases from J, with 6 bases in between. This CDR3 is CASSLAWEDTQYF. The CDR3 DNA reads TGTGCCAGCAGCTTAGCGTGGGAAGATACGCAGTATTTT.

The chain employs TRBV10-3 and TRBJ2-1; D may be TRBD1 or TRBD2 (7 bases each). V was pared by 4 bases and J by 4 bases, with 11 bases between. The CDR3 extends over 14 amino acids. CDR1 is ENHRY, CDR2 SYGVKD, per germline. The CDR3 bases are TGTGCCATCAGTGCAGGGGGGGAGTACAATGAGCAGTTCTTC. Its protein is CAISAGGEYNEQFF.

The chain has TRBV18 and TRBJ1-4; tentatively, D is TRBD1 (5 bases). This CDR3 is 15 amino acids long. With 3 bases removed from V and 5 bases from J, the gap between germline ends came to 13 bases. Germline loops: CDR1 KGHSH, CDR2 LQKENI. The CDR3: CASSPTVKGNEKLFF. The CDR3 DNA is TGTGCCAGCTCACCGACAGTCAAGGGAAATGAAAAACTGTTTTTT.